This TCR beta chain appears in the sequencing data of a study of blood T cell repertoires in COVID-19. On the study more broadly: The United States, Italy and Spain supplied acute and convalescent COVID-19 samples. In each case, the material was cDNA or gDNA derived from T cells, B-cell-depleted T cells, or PBMCs.

CDR3 length: 15 amino acids. The germline V gene has CDR1 MGHDK and CDR2 SYGVNS. Germline trimming cut 5 bases from V and 2 bases from J; bases unmatched to any gene: 6. In the original processing: Reference gene primer amplification yielded estimated nucleated cell counts. Method: immunoSEQ multiplex PCR; TCRdb's copy keeps in-frame clones and lacks some. V and J calls and clone size are those listed in that table; D and trimming were worked out from the DNA. The table has around 300,000 clones, 88% seen once. The chain couples TRBV25-1 to TRBJ2-5; 9 nucleotides line up with TRBD1. The sequence came from a man aged 18 to 30 with active or convalescent COVID-19. The sample comprised peripheral blood. CDR3 nucleotides: TGTGCCAGCAGTACTGGGACAGGGCTTCAAGAGACCCAGTACTTC. It is translated as CASSTGTGLQETQYF.